Shown below are 18 T cell receptor beta chains from a single sample sequenced in a study of T cells after yellow fever vaccination. TCRdb re-analysed the 5' RACE reads in MiXCR, keeping a single row per CDR3 protein. Seen here are around 600,000 distinct CDR3 sequences, approximately 13% observed once, and the top ten hold about 15%. This specimen consisted of PBMCs, obtained on the day of the yellow fever booster vaccination. These receptors were obtained from a man aged 25-45 years who received the YFV17D yellow fever vaccine.

In its sample, this clonotype was seen a few times. The chain joins TRBV4-2 to TRBJ2-5, with a tentative D call TRBD1 (6 bases). The CDR3 spans 15 residues. Trimming stripped 4 bases from V and 2 bases from J, with 14 bases between. Germline lookup yields CDR1 LGHNA and CDR2 YNFKEQ. CDR3 sequence: CASSLGTPGQETQYF. DNA for the CDR3: TGTGCCAGCAGCCTCGGGACACCGGGGCAAGAGACCCAGTACTTC.

This clonotype was counted many times. This chain links TRBV24-1 with TRBJ2-5; D gene ambiguous. This CDR3 region has 15 residues. The germline gives CDR1 KGHDR, CDR2 SFDVKD. The V end was cut by 3 bases, the J end by 0 bases, with 10 bases between. Here the CDR3 reads CATSDPAEYQETQYF. Written as DNA, the CDR3 is TGTGCCACCAGTGATCCTGCAGAGTACCAAGAGACCCAGTACTTC.

The chain carries TRBV7-2 and TRBJ2-1; D remains unclear. This CDR3 is 11 amino acids long. Between the trimmed V and J ends, which lost 8 bases and 4 bases, there was a span of 6 bases. The germline CDR1 and CDR2 sequences are SGHTA and FQGNSA. CDR3 residues: CASEWYNEQFF. The CDR3 nucleotides read TGTGCCAGCGAGTGGTACAATGAGCAGTTCTTC.

In this sample, this clonotype turned up once. The V and J genes are TRBV19 and TRBJ2-3; TRBD2 agrees at 8 bases. Germline CDR1 LNHDA, CDR2 SQIVND (reference sequence). V gave up 9 bases and J gave up 2 bases; unmatched junction bases: 4. This CDR3 is 13 amino acids long. This CDR3 is CASGTRPTDTQYF. CDR3 in DNA: TGTGCCAGCGGGACTAGACCCACAGATACGCAGTATTTT.

This clonotype was observed at least ten times. Germline is not matched at one junction end, which may reflect a read error. The rearrangement links TRBV5-1 to TRBJ2-7; the match to TRBD1 covers 10 bases. Germline V CDR1 and CDR2: SGHRS, YFSETQ. The CDR3 is 15 amino acids. This CDR3 reads CASSLAGQGPYEQYF. Written as DNA, the CDR3 is TGTGCCAGCAGCTTAGCGGGACAGGGGCCCTACGAGCAGTACTTC.

The chain has TRBV4-1 and TRBJ2-3; D unclear. This CDR3 comprises 14 residues. Germline CDR1 and CDR2: MGHRA and YSYEKL. Trimming removed 3 bases at V and 2 bases at J, with 9 bases between. CDR3 residues: CASSHAQYTDTQYF. The CDR3, as DNA: TGCGCCAGCAGCCATGCGCAGTACACAGATACGCAGTATTTT.

This clonotype was observed a handful of times. The chain's CDR3 is CSADRQGPYEQYF. The DNA for the CDR3 is TGCAGTGCTGATAGACAGGGACCCTACGAGCAGTACTTC. This sequence joins TRBV20-1 and TRBJ2-7, with TRBD1 identical over 7 bases. CDR1 DFQATT and CDR2 SNEGSKA come from the germline V gene (reference sequence). This CDR3 has 13 residues. V shed 5 bases and J 2 bases; nucleotides not matched to a gene: 6.

The V and J genes are TRBV25-1 and TRBJ1-1; D unresolved. Between the trimmed V and J ends, which lost 2 bases and 6 bases, there was a span of 7 bases. This CDR3 contains 12 residues. Germline values: CDR1 MGHDK, CDR2 SYGVNS. The chain's CDR3 is CASSEPGAEAFF. The CDR3, as DNA: TGTGCCAGCAGTGAACCGGGAGCTGAAGCTTTCTTT. Drawing the rest from reference TRBV25-1 and TRBJ1-1, the complete variable domain is EADIYQTPRYLVIGTGKKITLECSQTMGHDKMYWYQQDPGMELHLIHYSYGVNSTEKGDLSSESTVSRIRTEHFPLTLESARPSHTSQYLCASSEPGAEAFFGQGTRLTVV.

The genes are TRBV20-1 and TRBJ2-7; 9 nucleotides match TRBD1. Per germline, CDR1 DFQATT and CDR2 SNEGSKA (reference sequence). This CDR3 has 18 residues. The J segment lost 4 bases and the V segment lost 0 bases, leaving 16 bases of the junction unmatched. The CDR3 here is CSARDGDRAREKSYEQYF. The CDR3 region has the DNA TGCAGTGCTAGAGATGGGGACAGGGCACGGGAAAAGTCGTACGAGCAGTACTTC.

The CDR3 here is CSARDSGRGGTGELFF. CDR3 bases: TGCAGTGCTAGGGATAGCGGGAGGGGCGGCACCGGGGAGCTGTTTTTT. The chain joins TRBV20-1 to TRBJ2-2, with TRBD2 matching 11 bases. The V gene end was trimmed by 3 bases and the J gene end by 4 bases; junction bases not matched to a gene: 7. Germline values: CDR1 DFQATT, CDR2 SNEGSKA (reference sequence). The CDR3 totals 16 residues.

The genes are TRBV7-2 and TRBJ2-3; 11 nucleotides align to TRBD2. The ends lost 5 bases at V and 5 bases at J; junction bases unmatched: 6. CDR1 is SGHTA and CDR2 is FQGNSA in the germline V gene. There are 15 residues in the CDR3. As DNA, the CDR3 is TGTGCCAGCAGCGGACTAGCGGGCCTGCAAGATACGCAGTATTTT. This translates into CASSGLAGLQDTQYF.

This clonotype has a handful of counts. This chain joins TRBV12-3 or TRBV12-4 and TRBJ2-7, with 11 bases matching TRBD1. The ends lost 4 bases at V and 6 bases at J; junction bases unmatched: 8. The CDR3 length is 15 residues. CDR3 residues: CASSSLDRGLGEQYF. CDR3 DNA: TGTGCCAGCAGTTCATTGGACAGGGGGCTGGGCGAGCAGTACTTC.

A few counts support this clonotype. J is TRBJ2-7 and V is TRBV9; perhaps D is TRBD1 or TRBD2 (5 bases each). The CDR3 is 15 residues long. The V gene's germline CDR1 is SGDLS and CDR2 YYNGEE. V was shortened by 1 base and J by 3 bases, with 14 bases between the two germline ends. CDR3 sequence reads: CASSVRESGGYEQYF. In nucleotides, the CDR3 is TGTGCCAGCAGCGTAAGGGAAAGTGGGGGCTACGAGCAGTACTTC.

This sequence joins TRBV28 and TRBJ1-5, with D hard to call. Trimming shortened V by 5 bases and J by 4 bases, and 15 bases separated the two germline ends. The germline CDR1 and CDR2 sequences are MDHEN and SYDVKM. CDR3 length: 15 amino acids. Written as DNA, the CDR3 is TGTGCCAGCAGTCCCCTAGGTGAGGGTAATCAGCCCCAGCATTTT. Its protein product is CASSPLGEGNQPQHF.

There are many counts of this clonotype. The chain carries TRBV19 and TRBJ2-1; a possible D gene is TRBD2 (5 bases). The V gene's germline CDR1 is LNHDA and CDR2 SQIVND (reference sequence). The length of the CDR3 is 13 residues. The germline V and J ends were trimmed by 4 bases and 4 bases, with 8 bases remaining between them. CDR3 DNA: TGTGCCAGTAGTAGGGAGTCATACAATGAGCAGTTCTTC. This sequence encodes CASSRESYNEQFF.

This clonotype was observed a handful of times. This rearrangement joins TRBV25-1 to TRBJ2-1; 9 nucleotides agree with TRBD2. The germline CDR1 and CDR2 sequences are MGHDK and SYGVNS. This CDR3 is 14 amino acids long. Trimming at V came to 5 bases and at J to 5 bases, leaving 4 bases not matched to a gene. The CDR3 reads CASSPGTSNNEQFF. CDR3 DNA sequence: TGTGCCAGCAGTCCCGGGACTAGCAACAATGAGCAGTTCTTC.

This clonotype has just a few counts. The chain has TRBV6-4 and TRBJ1-4, with D possibly matching TRBD1 (5 bases). CDR3 size: 17 residues. CDR1 and CDR2 from the germline V gene are MRHNA and SNTAGT. Trimming shortened V by 4 bases and J by 8 bases, and 23 bases separated the two germline ends. The CDR3 protein is CASSGLGSPGRNEKLFF. Here the CDR3 DNA reads TGTGCCAGCAGTGGACTCGGCTCGCCAGGGAGAAACGAAAAACTGTTTTTT.

The sample holds a few counts of this clonotype. This chain links TRBV5-1 with TRBJ2-3, with D possibly being TRBD2 (6 bases). Trimming stripped 0 bases from V and 0 bases from J, with 20 bases between. Germline V CDR1 and CDR2: SGHRS, YFSETQ. The CDR3 sequence is 19 residues long. The CDR3 nucleotides are TGCGCCAGCAGCTTGGGACCCCTCGGAGTGGGAGGAAGCACAGATACGCAGTATTTT. It yields the protein CASSLGPLGVGGSTDTQYF.